This TCR beta chain was captured by sequencing in a study of T cell responses to AZD1222 COVID-19 vaccine. Study information: Second-dose timings of about 4 or about 12 weeks were pooled.

Assay used: immunoSEQ multiplex PCR; TCRdb lists only in-frame clones, some missing. The sample lists approximately 100,000 clones; approximately 93% were seen once. Germline loops: CDR1 ENHRY, CDR2 SYGVKD. This CDR3 is 15 amino acids long. The trim removed 0 bases at V and 10 bases at J, leaving 3 bases unmatched. This TCR derives from an adult in good health. The rearrangement uses TRBV10-3 and TRBJ2-1; 13 bases are shared with TRBD2. Source: peripheral blood, taken on day 0 of AZD1222 vaccination. The CDR3 protein is CAISESPTSGREQFF. The CDR3 coding sequence is TGTGCCATCAGTGAGTCCCCGACTAGCGGGAGGGAGCAGTTCTTC.